Below are 31 T cell receptor beta chains sequenced from a single sample in a study of T-cell reconstitution after alpha-beta-depleted transplantation in children. Library preparation (for TCRbeta) was performed with unique molecular identifiers. In TCRdb, the PCR reads were re-called with MiXCR into one record per CDR3 protein. The profile covers around 230,000 distinct CDR3 sequences, with approximately 15% appearing a single time and about 41% taken by the ten largest. The sequenced sample was PBMCs, mostly from graft donor cells, obtained 360 days after TCRalphabeta/CD19-depleted stem cell transplant. Receptor source: a male patient aged 2 to 9 who had a stem cell transplant for acute lymphoblastic leukemia, so the T cells may come from the graft donor.

This clonotype occurred a few times. This chain connects TRBV27 to TRBJ1-1, with 7 bases that match TRBD1. Trimming removed 1 base from V and 4 bases from J; junction bases left unmatched: 9. This CDR3 spans 16 amino acids. CDR1 and CDR2 (germline): MNHEY, SMNVEV (reference sequence). The chain's CDR3 is CASSLLVRTGPTEAFF. CDR3 DNA: TGTGCCAGCAGTTTATTGGTCCGGACAGGTCCCACTGAAGCTTTCTTT.

There are a few counts of this clonotype. The chain is built from TRBV5-1 and TRBJ1-3; D gene ambiguous. This CDR3 comprises 16 residues. Germline values: CDR1 SGHRS, CDR2 YFSETQ. V lost 2 bases to trimming and J lost 0 bases, with 12 bases between them. The CDR3 DNA follows: TGCGCCAGCAGCTTCTATACCTACAACTCTGGAAACACCATATATTTT. It yields the protein CASSFYTYNSGNTIYF.

Only a few counts were recorded for this clonotype. The chain recombines TRBV4-3 with TRBJ2-1; 14 bases fit TRBD2. Germline CDR1 reads LGHNA; CDR2 reads YSLEER. With 2 bases clipped from V and 5 bases from J, the junction kept 2 bases outside the gene matches. The CDR3 extends over 16 amino acids. CDR3 sequence (DNA): TGCGCCAGCAGCCAAACGGGACTAGCGGGGGACAATGAGCAGTTCTTC. Translating gives CASSQTGLAGDNEQFF.

This chain joins TRBV5-1 and TRBJ1-2; weak D call: TRBD1 (5 bases). Between the trimmed V and J ends, which lost 0 bases and 4 bases, there was a span of 16 bases. Looked up from germline, CDR1 is SGHRS and CDR2 is YFSETQ. CDR3 length: 16 amino acids. The CDR3 spells CASSLVLTDLSYGYTF. The CDR3 DNA is TGCGCCAGCAGCTTGGTGTTGACAGACCTTAGCTATGGCTACACCTTC.

This clonotype was recorded at least ten times. The chain has TRBV29-1 and TRBJ2-7, with 8 nucleotides matching TRBD2. V lost 0 bases to trimming and J lost 3 bases; unmatched junction nucleotides: 7. The CDR3 length is 15 residues. Germline-derived CDR1 and CDR2 are SQVTM and ANQGSEA. In DNA form, the CDR3 reads TGCAGCGTTGAAGACTCGGGGGGGATAAACTACGAGCAGTACTTC. This sequence encodes CSVEDSGGINYEQYF.

The table lists this clonotype with many counts. The rearrangement links TRBV5-1 to TRBJ1-1; 7 positions agree with TRBD1. V gave up 3 bases and J gave up 6 bases; unmatched junction bases: 5. Germline V gene data show CDR1 as SGHRS and CDR2 as YFSETQ. This CDR3 region has 13 residues. CDR3 coding DNA: TGCGCCAGCAGCTCAAGACAGGGTGCTGAAGCTTTCTTT. This translates into CASSSRQGAEAFF.

This clonotype was seen only a few times. The CDR3 nucleotides read TGTGCCAGCAGTTTAAACAGGGGGCTCGCCGGCTACACCTTC. This translates into CASSLNRGLAGYTF. The chain has TRBV12-3 or TRBV12-4 and TRBJ1-2; 9 bases are a match to TRBD1. The CDR3 length is 14 residues. With 2 bases clipped from V and 8 bases from J, the junction kept 6 bases outside the gene matches.

The table lists this clonotype with a few counts. The rearrangement uses TRBV6-2 or TRBV6-3 and TRBJ2-3; 9 nucleotides align to TRBD2. Germline V CDR1 and CDR2: MNHEY, SVGEGT. CDR3 length equals 17 residues. Trimming took 5 bases from V and 6 from J; bases not matched to a gene: 15. In nucleotides, the CDR3 is TGTGCCAGCAGTCAACCCAGTAGCGGGGGTAGTGACGATACGCAGTATTTT. Amino acids: CASSQPSSGGSDDTQYF.

There are many counts of this clonotype. In nucleotides, the CDR3 is TGCGCCAGCAGCTTGGGACAGGGTCCGAACACTGAAGCTTTCTTT. Its protein is CASSLGQGPNTEAFF. The gene calls are TRBV5-1 and TRBJ1-1, with 7 bases that match TRBD1. Trimming at V came to 0 bases and at J to 1 base, leaving 3 bases not matched to a gene. The length of the CDR3 is 15 residues. Germline values: CDR1 SGHRS, CDR2 YFSETQ.

In its sample, this clonotype was seen once. A much bigger clone sits one base away, suggesting this may be a read error. The V gene is TRBV28, the J gene TRBJ1-2, with D possibly matching TRBD1 (6 bases). CDR1 and CDR2 (germline): MDHEN, SYDVKM. This CDR3 contains 13 residues. V dropped 6 bases and J dropped 12 bases, with 20 bases sitting between them. The CDR3 DNA sequence: TGTGCCAGCAGCCACCAGGGGATCGGGGGCCACACCTTC. This gives the protein CASSHQGIGGHTF.

In its sample, this clonotype was seen a few times. The gene calls are TRBV27 and TRBJ2-1; 9 nucleotides agree with TRBD1. This CDR3 has 15 residues. Looked up from germline, CDR1 is MNHEY and CDR2 is SMNVEV (reference sequence). J lost 7 bases, V lost 5 bases, and 9 bases had no gene match. CDR3 DNA sequence: TGTGCCAGCAGTCACCCGGGACAGGGATGGAATGAGCAGTTCTTC. It encodes CASSHPGQGWNEQFF.

This clonotype was detected only a few times. The genes are TRBV7-2 and TRBJ2-7, with D possibly being TRBD1 (6 bases). In germline, CDR1 is SGHTA, CDR2 FQGNSA. With 5 bases removed from V and 6 bases from J, the gap between germline ends came to 17 bases. The CDR3 consists of 14 residues. CDR3 loop: CASSPDSTYGEQYF. The CDR3 DNA sequence: TGTGCCAGCAGCCCGGACAGTACCTATGGCGAGCAGTACTTC.

The V gene is TRBV18, the J gene TRBJ2-7, with 9 bases identical to TRBD2. The CDR3 has 17 amino acids. Germline-derived CDR1 and CDR2 are KGHSH and LQKENI. The V gene end was trimmed by 1 base and the J gene end by 0 bases; junction bases not matched to a gene: 7. The CDR3 region has the DNA TGTGCCAGCTCACCACGACGACTAGCGGTTTTCTCCTACGAGCAGTACTTC. This codes for CASSPRRLAVFSYEQYF.

The chain has TRBV29-1 and TRBJ2-1; TRBD2 matches at 10 bases. Germline CDR1 reads SQVTM; CDR2 reads ANQGSEA. After removal of 0 bases from V and 1 base from J, the junction contained 12 bases not matched to a gene. This CDR3 comprises 19 residues. In DNA, the CDR3 is TGCAGCGTTGAAGATCCTTGGCTAGCGGGAGCTTTGTCCTACAATGAGCAGTTCTTC. It encodes CSVEDPWLAGALSYNEQFF.

The chain uses TRBV7-2 and TRBJ1-1; no firm D call. Per germline, CDR1 SGHTA and CDR2 FQGNSA. The CDR3 is made up of 14 amino acids. V lost 5 bases and J lost 6, with 16 bases in between. The CDR3 DNA reads TGTGCCAGCAGCATTTCGGGATGGCTCTCTGAAGCTTTCTTT. Its protein product is CASSISGWLSEAFF.

This chain uses TRBV20-1 with TRBJ2-7, with D unclear. The CDR3 consists of 12 residues. The V end lost 5 bases, the J end lost 6 bases, and 14 bases lay between the germline ends. Germline values: CDR1 DFQATT, CDR2 SNEGSKA (reference sequence). CDR3 DNA sequence: TGCAGTGCTGTCTGGATCGGACCCGAGCAGTACTTC. Translation gives CSAVWIGPEQYF.

This clonotype occurred a few times. The chain links TRBV30 to TRBJ2-7; D is possibly TRBD2 (5 bases). The V and J ends lost 0 bases and 3 bases respectively, with 15 bases between them. CDR3 length: 15 amino acids. The germline gives CDR1 GTSNPN, CDR2 SVGIG (reference sequence). The CDR3 nucleotides are TGTGCCTGGAGTGTGCCGGGAAAGGGATACTACGAGCAGTACTTC. Protein: CAWSVPGKGYYEQYF.

The chain recombines TRBV20-1 with TRBJ1-5; 7 nucleotides match TRBD1. Germline CDR1 is DFQATT and CDR2 is SNEGSKA (reference sequence). V lost 6 bases, J lost 3 bases, and 11 bases stayed unmatched. The CDR3 length is 15 residues. CDR3 protein: CSARAETGPNQPQHF. CDR3 nucleotides: TGCAGTGCCCGAGCTGAGACAGGGCCCAATCAGCCCCAGCATTTT.

This clonotype has more than one count but fewer than ten. The chain carries TRBV5-1 and TRBJ1-1, with no clear D. V was shortened by 0 bases and J by 1 base, with 19 bases between the two germline ends. Germline V gene data show CDR1 as SGHRS and CDR2 as YFSETQ. The CDR3 length is 18 residues. The CDR3 sequence: CASSLETTIGRRNTEAFF. CDR3 bases: TGCGCCAGCAGCTTGGAGACTACAATCGGGCGACGGAACACTGAAGCTTTCTTT.

This chain connects TRBV10-3 to TRBJ1-2; D possibly corresponds to TRBD1 (5 bases). Germline V gene lookup returns CDR1 ENHRY and CDR2 SYGVKD. V was trimmed by 11 bases and J by 8 bases, leaving 21 bases between them. The CDR3 extends over 13 amino acids. CDR3 nucleotide sequence: TGTGCCTCCAACTATGGGGGAGGCTACGGCTACACCTTC. This encodes CASNYGGGYGYTF.

The V call is TRBV24-1, the J call TRBJ2-3; either TRBD1 or TRBD2 may fit D (5 bases each). The germline V gene has CDR1 KGHDR and CDR2 SFDVKD. With 6 bases removed from V and 3 bases from J, the gap between germline ends came to 12 bases. The CDR3 runs 14 residues. In DNA, the CDR3 is TGTGCCACCAGTACACGGGGCCGTACAGATACGCAGTATTTT. This encodes CATSTRGRTDTQYF.

This clonotype was seen a handful of times. The V call is TRBV5-1, the J call TRBJ2-6; TRBD1 is a possible D gene (5 bases). The CDR3 loop spans 16 amino acids. The V gene's germline CDR1 is SGHRS and CDR2 YFSETQ. Trimming took 5 bases from V and 2 from J, leaving 14 bases between them. CDR3 protein: CASSETAEPGANVLTF. In nucleotides, the CDR3 is TGCGCCAGCAGTGAGACAGCAGAACCTGGGGCCAACGTCCTGACTTTC.

This clonotype was counted between two and nine times. V usage is TRBV20-1 and J usage is TRBJ2-7, with D perhaps given as TRBD1 or TRBD2 (6 bases each). CDR1 is DFQATT and CDR2 is SNEGSKA in the germline V gene (reference sequence). V dropped 3 bases and J dropped 3 bases, with 27 bases sitting between them. The CDR3 runs to 18 residues. The CDR3 loop reads CSASPISLGTRGVYEQYF. The DNA of the CDR3 is TGCAGTGCTAGCCCCATTTCCCTCGGGACAAGGGGGGTCTACGAGCAGTACTTC.

In this sample, this clonotype turned up a few times. This chain joins TRBV6-2 or TRBV6-3 and TRBJ2-3; D may be TRBD1 or TRBD2 (5 bases each). The CDR3 is made up of 16 amino acids. CDR1 is MNHEY, CDR2 SVGEGT, per germline. With 5 bases removed from V and 8 bases from J, the gap between germline ends came to 23 bases. The CDR3 sequence: CASSTGTERAVATQYF. The CDR3 DNA reads TGTGCCAGCAGTACCGGGACGGAGAGGGCAGTAGCTACGCAGTATTTT.

The J gene is TRBJ2-5, the V gene TRBV7-9, with D hard to call. Germline V lookup: CDR1 SEHNR, CDR2 FQNEAQ (reference sequence). Trimming shortened V by 7 bases and J by 5 bases, and 20 bases separated the two germline ends. The CDR3 runs to 15 residues. CDR3 nucleotide sequence: TGTGCCAGCACCCAAAGGAAGAGCGACGGGGAGACCCAGTACTTC. Amino acid sequence: CASTQRKSDGETQYF.

The chain has TRBV5-1 and TRBJ2-3; the D is unclear. Germline V CDR1 and CDR2: SGHRS, YFSETQ. This CDR3 comprises 20 residues. V was clipped by 0 bases and J by 0 bases, with 23 bases between them. The chain's CDR3 is CASSLGPGLVGSPSTDTQYF. Here the CDR3 DNA reads TGCGCCAGCAGCTTGGGTCCCGGGCTAGTCGGTTCCCCAAGCACAGATACGCAGTATTTT. The whole variable domain, remainder taken from reference TRBV5-1 and TRBJ2-3, is KAGVTQTPRYLIKTRGQQVTLSCSPISGHRSVSWYQQTPGQGLQFLFEYFSETQRNKGNFPGRFSGRQFSNSRSEMNVSTLELGDSALYLCASSLGPGLVGSPSTDTQYFGPGTRLTVL.

V is TRBV25-1 and J is TRBJ1-1; no clear D gene. This CDR3 comprises 14 residues. Looked up from germline, CDR1 is MGHDK and CDR2 is SYGVNS. Deletions cut 3 bases from V and 2 bases from J, with 10 bases between. The CDR3 DNA sequence: TGTGCCAGCAGTGATGGGGTCCTAAACACTGAAGCTTTCTTT. Encoded protein: CASSDGVLNTEAFF. Together with reference TRBV25-1 and TRBJ1-1, the CDR3 gives the full variable domain: EADIYQTPRYLVIGTGKKITLECSQTMGHDKMYWYQQDPGMELHLIHYSYGVNSTEKGDLSSESTVSRIRTEHFPLTLESARPSHTSQYLCASSDGVLNTEAFFGQGTRLTVV.

V gene TRBV20-1 combines with J gene TRBJ1-6, with D possibly TRBD1 on 6 matching bases. CDR1 DFQATT and CDR2 SNEGSKA come from the germline V gene (reference sequence). The CDR3 covers 12 residues. V was cut by 5 bases and J by 10 bases, with 12 bases left in between. This CDR3 reads CSAAAQGSPLHF. CDR3 bases: TGCAGTGCTGCCGCACAGGGCTCACCCCTCCACTTT.

This clonotype was observed a few times. The rearrangement links TRBV5-1 to TRBJ1-2, with D possibly matching TRBD1 (6 bases). Germline V gene data show CDR1 as SGHRS and CDR2 as YFSETQ. With 2 bases removed from V and 3 bases from J, the gap between germline ends came to 11 bases. The CDR3 totals 14 residues. In DNA, the CDR3 is TGCGCCAGCAGCTTAGGGGGACCGCACTATGGCTACACCTTC. Amino acid sequence: CASSLGGPHYGYTF.

The table lists this clonotype with many counts. The V gene is TRBV7-2, the J gene TRBJ2-6; D uncertain. The V gene's germline CDR1 is SGHTA and CDR2 FQGNSA. V was shortened by 1 base and J by 0 bases, with 4 bases between the two germline ends. This CDR3 is 15 amino acids long. CDR3 sequence (DNA): TGTGCCAGCAGCTTAGAAATCTCTGGGGCCAACGTCCTGACTTTC. It yields the protein CASSLEISGANVLTF.

This clonotype was detected many times. V usage is TRBV29-1 and J usage is TRBJ1-1, with D unresolved. The CDR3 runs to 11 residues. Germline loops: CDR1 SQVTM, CDR2 ANQGSEA. V was shortened by 4 bases and J by 6 bases, with 9 bases between the two germline ends. CDR3 region: CSVVLGSEAFF. The CDR3 nucleotides are TGCAGCGTTGTCCTGGGATCTGAAGCTTTCTTT.